This T cell receptor (beta chain) emerged from a study of CD4+ T cells in melanoma. For this clone: As yet, its antigen is unknown.

Study outcomes and limitations: In melanoma, neoantigen-specific CD4+ T cells reportedly differed in differentiation state. CD8+ T cell, macrophage and B cell function reportedly correlated with neoantigen-specific CD4+ T cells.

TCRdb's table, derived via immunoSEQ multiplex PCR, lists solely in-frame clones and lacks some. Counted here are 110,000 to 150,000 clones, nearly 95% occurring once; the ten biggest clones make up 1.5%. This CDR3 has 16 amino acids. V dropped 2 bases and J dropped 4; count of bases not matched to a gene: 5. Germline CDR1 is SGHVS and CDR2 is FNYEAQ. This clonotype originated in a human donor with melanoma. The genes are TRBV7-6 and TRBJ2-3; TRBD2 matches 11 bases. In DNA, the CDR3 is TGTGCCAGCAGCTTACTGCTAGCGGGGGGTGCAGATACGCAGTATTTT. Translation gives CASSLLLAGGADTQYF.